The rows below give T cell receptor beta chains drawn from one sample of a study of T cell responses to AZD1222 COVID-19 vaccine. TCRdb keeps only in-frame clones here, not all; method: immunoSEQ multiplex PCR. The sample has more than 150,000 clones, 85% to 90% seen once. Sequencing was performed on peripheral blood, taken on day 0 of AZD1222 vaccination. All receptors derive from an adult in good health. CDR3s include the opening cysteine and the closing phenylalanine or tryptophan. The D gene is left open where the match is weak. The listing skips clone size in some rows; elsewhere it reads once, few, many or a size class.

CDR3: CASMGTSGALSYEQYF
DNA: TGTGCCAGTATGGGGACTAGCGGGGCCCTCTCCTACGAGCAGTACTTC
J: TRBJ2-7
size: NA
D: TRBD2
V: TRBV19

CDR3: CSVDAGTGIGGELFF
DNA: TGCAGCGTTGACGCCGGGACAGGGATTGGCGGGGAGCTGTTTTTT
J: TRBJ2-2
size: NA
D: TRBD1
V: TRBV29-1

CDR3: CASSPGLNTGELFF
DNA: TGTGCCAGTTCTCCGGGACTCAACACCGGGGAGCTGTTTTTT
J: TRBJ2-2
size: NA
D: NA
V: TRBV7-3

CDR3: CASSFWDRGLNNEQFF
DNA: TGTGCCAGCAGCTTTTGGGACAGGGGCCTTAACAATGAGCAGTTCTTC
J: TRBJ2-1
size: NA
D: TRBD1
V: TRBV5-4

CDR3: CASSLLGSTDTQYF
DNA: TGTGCCAGCAGCTTGTTGGGATCCACAGATACGCAGTATTTT
J: TRBJ2-3
size: NA
D: NA
V: TRBV5-5

CDR3: CASSLLPSTGSGNTIYF
DNA: TGTGCCAGCAGTTTGTTACCATCAACAGGGTCGGGAAACACCATATATTTT
J: TRBJ1-3
size: NA
D: NA
V: TRBV28

CDR3: CASSHNRAPGETQYF
DNA: TGTGCCAGCAGCCATAATCGGGCCCCGGGGGAGACCCAGTACTTC
J: TRBJ2-5
size: NA
D: NA
V: TRBV4-2

CDR3: CASSLIGTGQETQYF
DNA: TGTGCCAGCAGCTTAATAGGGACTGGCCAAGAGACCCAGTACTTC
J: TRBJ2-5
size: NA
D: NA
V: TRBV7-3

CDR3: CASSQDIRTPFPETQYF
DNA: TGCGCCAGCAGCCAAGATATCAGGACACCCTTTCCGGAGACCCAGTACTTC
J: TRBJ2-5
size: NA
D: NA
V: TRBV4-3

CDR3: CASTSSGYEQYF
DNA: TGTGCCAGCACTTCTAGCGGCTACGAGCAGTACTTC
J: TRBJ2-7
size: few
D: TRBD2
V: TRBV28

CDR3: CASSLWSTNEKLFF
DNA: TGCGCCAGCAGCTTATGGTCAACTAATGAAAAACTGTTTTTT
J: TRBJ1-4
size: NA
D: NA
V: TRBV5-1

CDR3: CASNDWDDYNEQFF
DNA: TGCGCCAGCAACGACTGGGATGACTACAATGAGCAGTTCTTC
J: TRBJ2-1
size: NA
D: NA
V: TRBV7-2